This is a list of T cell receptor beta chains from one sample in a study of T-cell reconstitution after alpha-beta-depleted transplantation in children. Via MiXCR, TCRdb re-called the PCR reads, giving one row per CDR3 protein. The sample records approximately 800,000 distinct CDR3 sequences, roughly 15% being singletons. The sample was PBMCs, mostly from graft donor cells, taken 360 days after TCRalphabeta/CD19-depleted stem cell transplant. The receptors here all came from a male patient younger than 18 who had a stem cell transplant for acute lymphoblastic leukemia, so the T cells may come from the graft donor. Both conserved end residues are part of each CDR3. The D gene is left open where the match is weak. The size of a clone is reported for some rows only, either as once, few or many, or as a class for expanded clones.

D gene,clone size,J gene,V gene,CDR3 DNA,CDR3 protein
-,few,TRBJ2-7,TRBV15,TGTGCCACCAGCAGAGATCTGCTATCCTACGAGCAGTACTTC,CATSRDLLSYEQYF
-,few,TRBJ1-1,TRBV24-1,TGTGCCACCAGTGACCCCATAGAGGGTGAAGCTTTCTTT,CATSDPIEGEAFF
-,many,TRBJ2-3,TRBV5-5,TGTGCCAGTGCGCAGGGCTCGGGAACGACGCAGTATTTT,CASAQGSGTTQYF
-,-,TRBJ2-1,TRBV11-2,TGTGCCAGCAGCTTTTGGTACAATGAGCAGTTCTTC,CASSFWYNEQFF
TRBD1,-,TRBJ1-2,TRBV7-9,TGTGCCAGCAGCTTAGCGCCCACAGGGGATCTCTATGGCTACACCTTC,CASSLAPTGDLYGYTF
-,-,TRBJ2-7,TRBV10-3,TGTGCCACCGGACGGCCTCCCTACGAGCAGTACTTC,CATGRPPYEQYF
-,few,TRBJ1-1,TRBV12-3/TRBV12-4,TGTGCCAGCAGTCCCCCCATATTGGGCCGCGAGAACACTGAAGCTTTCTTT,CASSPPILGRENTEAFF
TRBD1,medium-sized,TRBJ1-1,TRBV24-1,TGTGCCACCAGTGATGGGGACAGCTGCTTCTTT,CATSDGDSCFF
TRBD1,many,TRBJ2-7,TRBV27,TGTGCCAGCAACCCGACAGGGGGCTACGAGCAGTACTTC,CASNPTGGYEQYF
TRBD2,many,TRBJ2-4,TRBV20-1,TGCAGTGCTAGGTTGGCCGGACTAGCGGGATTAGCCAAAAACATTCAGTACTTC,CSARLAGLAGLAKNIQYF
-,few,TRBJ2-1,TRBV4-1,TGCGCCAGCAGCCAAGTTGACGGCCATGAGCAGTTCTTC,CASSQVDGHEQFF
-,few,TRBJ2-4,TRBV20-1,TGCAGTGCTAGCGTGGTTCCCAAAAACATTCAGTACTTC,CSASVVPKNIQYF
-,-,TRBJ1-4,TRBV30,TGTGCCTGGAGTGGGAGGGGGGGTCCTAATGAAAAACTGTTTTTT,CAWSGRGGPNEKLFF
TRBD1,-,TRBJ1-5,TRBV7-9,TGTGCCAGCAGCTTAGTCGGACAGGTCATCCAGCCCCAGCATTTT,CASSLVGQVIQPQHF
TRBD1,-,TRBJ1-1,TRBV20-1,TGCAGTGCTTGGGACAGGGCCACTGAAGCTTTCTTT,CSAWDRATEAFF
-,few,TRBJ2-3,TRBV3-1,TGTGCCAGCAGTCTCCTGAGGGCAAGCGGAGCGTCTAGCACAGATACGCAGTATTTT,CASSLLRASGASSTDTQYF
-,-,TRBJ1-2,TRBV11-2,TGTGCCAGCAGCCGCGTTTCGACCGGGACTAACTATGGCTACACCTTC,CASSRVSTGTNYGYTF
TRBD2,few,TRBJ2-1,TRBV7-2,TGTGCCAGCAGCCCTGGACTAGCGGGAGGGCCGACTAGCTCCTACAATGAGCAGTTCTTC,CASSPGLAGGPTSSYNEQFF
TRBD1,many,TRBJ2-7,TRBV12-3/TRBV12-4,TGTGCCAGCACTCTGGGACAGACCTACGAGCAGTACTTC,CASTLGQTYEQYF
-,-,TRBJ1-4,TRBV10-3,TGTGCCATCAGTGAGAGCTCAACTAATGAAAAACTGTTTTTT,CAISESSTNEKLFF
-,few,TRBJ1-2,TRBV20-1,TGCAGTGCTAGAGGGGGGGGTGGCTACACCTTC,CSARGGGGYTF
-,few,TRBJ2-1,TRBV27,TGTGCCAGCAGTCCCCGGGGAGGGGGTGCCTACAATGAGCAGTTCTTC,CASSPRGGGAYNEQFF
-,-,TRBJ2-5,TRBV7-6,TGTGCCAGCAGCTTAAGGAGGGGGCGGGAGACCCAGTACTTC,CASSLRRGRETQYF
TRBD2,few,TRBJ2-7,TRBV6-1,TGTGCCAGCAGCCCTAGCGGGGGCCTCTACGAGCAGTACTTC,CASSPSGGLYEQYF
TRBD1,many,TRBJ1-1,TRBV12-3/TRBV12-4,TGTGCCAGCAGTGGGACAGGGGAGAACACTGAAGCTTTCTTT,CASSGTGENTEAFF
TRBD2,few,TRBJ2-5,TRBV7-9,TGTGCTACAGGGCCGCAACTAGCGGGGGAGACCCAGTACTTC,CATGPQLAGETQYF
-,-,TRBJ2-5,TRBV19,TGTGCCAGTAGTCCTATGGCGGATCAAGAGACCCAGTACTTC,CASSPMADQETQYF
-,-,TRBJ2-1,TRBV7-9,TGTGCCAGCAGCCTAGGATGGGTGGGACGGAACTACAATGAGCAGTTCTTC,CASSLGWVGRNYNEQFF
TRBD2,-,TRBJ2-1,TRBV20-1,TGCAGTGCTAGAGATCATCGACTAGCGGGAGGGCCTCACAATGAGCAGTTCTTC,CSARDHRLAGGPHNEQFF
-,-,TRBJ1-2,TRBV27,TGTGCCAGCAAAGCCTCAACAGGGCCAGGTGGCTACACCTTC,CASKASTGPGGYTF
-,few,TRBJ2-4,TRBV4-1,TGCGCCAGCAGCCAACAGGGGACCGAGTGGTACTTC,CASSQQGTEWYF
-,many,TRBJ2-7,TRBV5-1,TGCGCCAGCAGGAGGGGTGACGGATACGAGCAGTACTTC,CASRRGDGYEQYF
-,-,TRBJ2-1,TRBV5-5,TGTGCCAGCAGTTTAACCGGGACAAGGAGCAATGAGCAGTTCTTC,CASSLTGTRSNEQFF
TRBD1,few,TRBJ2-1,TRBV7-6,TGTGCCAGCAGCTTAGTGCTGGCAGGGGGCTTGGGGAATGAGCAGTTCTTC,CASSLVLAGGLGNEQFF
-,-,TRBJ1-2,TRBV5-1,TGCGCCAGCAGCTTATTTACCTACCTGGGACTGAATAACTATGGCTACACCTTC,CASSLFTYLGLNNYGYTF
-,few,TRBJ1-4,TRBV24-1,TGTGCCACCAGTGACAAGGCCACTAATGAAAAACTGTTTTTT,CATSDKATNEKLFF
-,-,TRBJ2-3,TRBV9,TGTGCCAGCAGCGTAGATGGAGCGCAACGCACAGATACGCAGTATTTT,CASSVDGAQRTDTQYF
-,-,TRBJ2-7,TRBV5-1,TGCGCCAGCAGCTTGTGGTCCGGACAGACTTACGAGCAGTACTTC,CASSLWSGQTYEQYF
-,-,TRBJ1-1,TRBV10-3,TGTGCCATCAGTGAGATGGGTGAAGCTTTCTTT,CAISEMGEAFF
-,-,TRBJ1-1,TRBV5-1,TGCGCCAGCAGCTTAACAGGAGGTTGGGCTTTCTTT,CASSLTGGWAFF
TRBD2,few,TRBJ2-7,TRBV9,TGTGCCAGCAGCGTAGAAATAGCTAGCGGGATTTACGAGCAGTACTTC,CASSVEIASGIYEQYF
TRBD2,many,TRBJ2-7,TRBV6-5,TGTGCCAGCAGTTATTCTAGCGGGAGCTACGAGCAGTACTTC,CASSYSSGSYEQYF
TRBD1,-,TRBJ1-1,TRBV29-1,TGCAGCGTTGAGGGGCCAAGGGGGCTGGGCACTGAAGCTTTCTTT,CSVEGPRGLGTEAFF
-,-,TRBJ2-7,TRBV7-8,TGTGCCAGCAGGGAAATCCGTGGCTACGAGCAGTACTTC,CASREIRGYEQYF
TRBD2,many,TRBJ2-7,TRBV6-5,TGTGCCAGCAGTTACCCTCCCGGGACTAGCGGGCCAAAGCCCTACGAGCAGTACTTC,CASSYPPGTSGPKPYEQYF
TRBD1,-,TRBJ1-2,TRBV7-6,TGTGCCAGCAGCGCCATAGGGGGACAGGGCGGACATGGCTACACCTTC,CASSAIGGQGGHGYTF
-,-,TRBJ1-1,TRBV4-1,TGCGCCAGCAGCCAAGTACCCCAGGGTGAAGCTTTCTTT,CASSQVPQGEAFF